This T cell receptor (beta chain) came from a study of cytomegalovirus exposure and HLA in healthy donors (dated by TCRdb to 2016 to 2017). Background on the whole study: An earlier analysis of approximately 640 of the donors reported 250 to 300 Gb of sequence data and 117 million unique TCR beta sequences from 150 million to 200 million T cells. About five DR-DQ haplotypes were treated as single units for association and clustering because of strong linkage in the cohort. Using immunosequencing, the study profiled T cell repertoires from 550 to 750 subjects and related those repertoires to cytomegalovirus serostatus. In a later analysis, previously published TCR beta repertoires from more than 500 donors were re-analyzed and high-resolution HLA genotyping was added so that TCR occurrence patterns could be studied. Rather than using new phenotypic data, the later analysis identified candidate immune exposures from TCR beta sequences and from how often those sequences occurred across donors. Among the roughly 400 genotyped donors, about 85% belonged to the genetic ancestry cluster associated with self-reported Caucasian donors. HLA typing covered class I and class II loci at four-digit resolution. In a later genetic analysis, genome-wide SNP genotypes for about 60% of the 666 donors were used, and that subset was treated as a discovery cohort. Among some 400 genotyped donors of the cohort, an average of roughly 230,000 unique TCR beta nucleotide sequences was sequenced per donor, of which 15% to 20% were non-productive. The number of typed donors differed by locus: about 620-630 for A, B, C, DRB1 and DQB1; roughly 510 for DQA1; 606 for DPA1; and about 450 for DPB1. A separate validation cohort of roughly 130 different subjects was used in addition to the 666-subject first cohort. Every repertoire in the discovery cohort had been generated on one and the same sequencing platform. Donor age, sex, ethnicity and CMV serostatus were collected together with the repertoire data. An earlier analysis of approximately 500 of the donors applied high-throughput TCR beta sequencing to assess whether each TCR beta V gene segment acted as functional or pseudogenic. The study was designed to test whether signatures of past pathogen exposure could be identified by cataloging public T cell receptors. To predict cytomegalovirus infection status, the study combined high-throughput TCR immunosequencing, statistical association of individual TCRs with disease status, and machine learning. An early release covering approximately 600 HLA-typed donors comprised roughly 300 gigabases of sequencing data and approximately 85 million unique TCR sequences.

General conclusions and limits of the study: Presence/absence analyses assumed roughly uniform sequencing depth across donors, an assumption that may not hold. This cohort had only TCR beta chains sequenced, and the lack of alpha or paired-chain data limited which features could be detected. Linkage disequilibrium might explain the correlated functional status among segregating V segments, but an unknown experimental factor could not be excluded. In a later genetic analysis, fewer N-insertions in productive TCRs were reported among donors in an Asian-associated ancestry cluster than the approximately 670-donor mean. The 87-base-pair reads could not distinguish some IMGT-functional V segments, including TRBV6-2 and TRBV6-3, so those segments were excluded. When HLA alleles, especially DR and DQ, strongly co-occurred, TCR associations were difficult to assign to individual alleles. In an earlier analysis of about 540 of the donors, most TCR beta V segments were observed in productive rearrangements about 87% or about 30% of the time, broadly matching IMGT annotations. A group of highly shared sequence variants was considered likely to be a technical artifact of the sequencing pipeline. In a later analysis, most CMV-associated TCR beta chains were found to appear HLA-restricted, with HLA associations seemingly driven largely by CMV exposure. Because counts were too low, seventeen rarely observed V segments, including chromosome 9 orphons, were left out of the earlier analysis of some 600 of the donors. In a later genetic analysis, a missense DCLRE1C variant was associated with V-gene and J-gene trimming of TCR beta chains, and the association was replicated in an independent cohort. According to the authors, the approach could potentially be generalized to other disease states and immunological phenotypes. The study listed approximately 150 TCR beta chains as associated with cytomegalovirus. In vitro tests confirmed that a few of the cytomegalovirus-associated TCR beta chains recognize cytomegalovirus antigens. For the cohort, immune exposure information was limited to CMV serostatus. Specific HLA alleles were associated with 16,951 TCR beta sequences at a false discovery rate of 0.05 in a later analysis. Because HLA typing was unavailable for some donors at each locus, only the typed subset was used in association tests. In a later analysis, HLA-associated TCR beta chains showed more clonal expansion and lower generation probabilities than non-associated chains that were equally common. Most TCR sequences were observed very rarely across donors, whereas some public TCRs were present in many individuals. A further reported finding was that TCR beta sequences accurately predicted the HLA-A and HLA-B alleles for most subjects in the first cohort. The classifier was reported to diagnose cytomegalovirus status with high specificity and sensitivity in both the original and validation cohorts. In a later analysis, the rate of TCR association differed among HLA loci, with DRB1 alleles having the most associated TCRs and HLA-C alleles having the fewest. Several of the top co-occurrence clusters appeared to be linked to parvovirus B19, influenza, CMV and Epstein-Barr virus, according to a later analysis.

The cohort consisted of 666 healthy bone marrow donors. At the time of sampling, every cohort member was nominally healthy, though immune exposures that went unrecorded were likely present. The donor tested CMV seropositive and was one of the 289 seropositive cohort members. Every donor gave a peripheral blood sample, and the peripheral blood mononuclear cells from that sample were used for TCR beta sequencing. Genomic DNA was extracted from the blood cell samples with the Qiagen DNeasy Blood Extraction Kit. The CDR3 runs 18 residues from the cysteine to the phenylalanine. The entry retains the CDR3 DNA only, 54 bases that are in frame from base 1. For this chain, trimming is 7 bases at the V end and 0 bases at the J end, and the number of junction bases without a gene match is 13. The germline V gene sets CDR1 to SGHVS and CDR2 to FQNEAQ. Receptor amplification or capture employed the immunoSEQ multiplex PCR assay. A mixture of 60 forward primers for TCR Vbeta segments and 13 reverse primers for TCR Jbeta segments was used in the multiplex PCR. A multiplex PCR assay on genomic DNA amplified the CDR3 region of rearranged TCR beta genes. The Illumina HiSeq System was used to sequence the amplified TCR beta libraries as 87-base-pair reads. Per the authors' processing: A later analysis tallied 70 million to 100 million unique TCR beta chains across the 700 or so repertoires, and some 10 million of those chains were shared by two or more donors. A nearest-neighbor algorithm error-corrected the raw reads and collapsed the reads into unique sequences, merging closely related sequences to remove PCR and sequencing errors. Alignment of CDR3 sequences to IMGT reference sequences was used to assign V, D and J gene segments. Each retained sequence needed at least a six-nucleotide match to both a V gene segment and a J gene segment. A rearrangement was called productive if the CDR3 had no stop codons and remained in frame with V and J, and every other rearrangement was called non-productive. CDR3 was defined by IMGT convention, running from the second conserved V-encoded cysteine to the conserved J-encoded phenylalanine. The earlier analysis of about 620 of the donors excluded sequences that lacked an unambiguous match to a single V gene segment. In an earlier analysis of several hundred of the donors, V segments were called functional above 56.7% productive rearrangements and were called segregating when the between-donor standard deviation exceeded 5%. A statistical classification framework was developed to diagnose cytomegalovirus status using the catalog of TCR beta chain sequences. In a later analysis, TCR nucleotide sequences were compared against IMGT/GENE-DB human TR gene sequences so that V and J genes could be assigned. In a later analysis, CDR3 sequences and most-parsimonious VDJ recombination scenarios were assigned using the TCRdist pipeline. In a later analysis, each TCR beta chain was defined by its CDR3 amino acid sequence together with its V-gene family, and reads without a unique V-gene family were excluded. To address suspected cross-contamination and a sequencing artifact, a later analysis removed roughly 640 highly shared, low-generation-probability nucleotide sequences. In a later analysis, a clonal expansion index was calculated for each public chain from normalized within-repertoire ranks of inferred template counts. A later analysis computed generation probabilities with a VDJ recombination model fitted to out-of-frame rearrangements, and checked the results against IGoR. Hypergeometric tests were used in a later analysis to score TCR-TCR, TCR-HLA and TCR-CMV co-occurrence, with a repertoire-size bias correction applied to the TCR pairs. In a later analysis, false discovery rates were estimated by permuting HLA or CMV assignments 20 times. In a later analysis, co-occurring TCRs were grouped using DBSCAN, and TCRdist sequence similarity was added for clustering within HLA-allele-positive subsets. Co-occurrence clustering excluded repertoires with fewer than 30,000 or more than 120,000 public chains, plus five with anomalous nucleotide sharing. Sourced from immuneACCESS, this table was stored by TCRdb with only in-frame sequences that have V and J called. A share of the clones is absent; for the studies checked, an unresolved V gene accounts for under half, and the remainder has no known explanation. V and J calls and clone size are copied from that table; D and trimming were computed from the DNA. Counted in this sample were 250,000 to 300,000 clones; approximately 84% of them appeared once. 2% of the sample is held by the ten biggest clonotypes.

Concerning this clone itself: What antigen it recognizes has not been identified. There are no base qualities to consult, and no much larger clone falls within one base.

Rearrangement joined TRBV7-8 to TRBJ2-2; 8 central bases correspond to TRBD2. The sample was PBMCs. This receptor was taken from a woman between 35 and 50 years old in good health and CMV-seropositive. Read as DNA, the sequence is TGTGCCAGCACGGGGGGGCGAGGCGTCCCCGCGAACACCGGGGAGCTGTTTTTT. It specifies CASTGGRGVPANTGELFF.